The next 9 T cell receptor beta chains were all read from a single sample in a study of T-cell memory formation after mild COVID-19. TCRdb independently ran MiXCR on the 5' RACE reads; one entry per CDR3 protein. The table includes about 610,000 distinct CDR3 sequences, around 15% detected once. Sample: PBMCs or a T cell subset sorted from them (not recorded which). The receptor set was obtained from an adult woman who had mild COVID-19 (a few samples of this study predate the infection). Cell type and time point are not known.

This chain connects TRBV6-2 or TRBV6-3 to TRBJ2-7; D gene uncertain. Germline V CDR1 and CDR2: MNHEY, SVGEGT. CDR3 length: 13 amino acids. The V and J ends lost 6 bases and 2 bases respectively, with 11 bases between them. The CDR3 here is CASSRIETYEQYF. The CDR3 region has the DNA TGTGCCAGCAGCCGAATCGAGACCTACGAGCAGTACTTC.

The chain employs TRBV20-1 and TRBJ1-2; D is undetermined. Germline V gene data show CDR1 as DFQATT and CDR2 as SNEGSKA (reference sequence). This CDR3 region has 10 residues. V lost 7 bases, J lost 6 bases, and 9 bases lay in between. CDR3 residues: CSGHNDGYTF. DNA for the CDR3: TGCAGTGGGCATAATGATGGCTACACCTTC.

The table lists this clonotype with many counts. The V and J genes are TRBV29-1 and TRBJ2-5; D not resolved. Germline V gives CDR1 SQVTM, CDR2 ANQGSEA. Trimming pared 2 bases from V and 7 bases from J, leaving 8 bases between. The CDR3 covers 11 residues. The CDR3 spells CSVERSSTQYF. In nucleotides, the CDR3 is TGCAGCGTTGAACGGAGCTCGACCCAGTACTTC.

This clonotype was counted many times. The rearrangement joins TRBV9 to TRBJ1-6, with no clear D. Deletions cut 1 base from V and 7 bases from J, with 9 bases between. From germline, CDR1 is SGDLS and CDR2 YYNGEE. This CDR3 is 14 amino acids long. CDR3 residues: CASSVRVGNSPLHF. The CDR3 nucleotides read TGTGCCAGCAGCGTAAGAGTTGGGAATTCACCCCTCCACTTT. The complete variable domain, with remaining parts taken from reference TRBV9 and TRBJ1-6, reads DSGVTQTPKHLITATGQRVTLRCSPRSGDLSVYWYQQSLDQGLQFLIQYYNGEERAKGNILERFSAQQFPDLHSELNLSSLELGDSALYFCASSVRVGNSPLHFGNGTRLTVT.

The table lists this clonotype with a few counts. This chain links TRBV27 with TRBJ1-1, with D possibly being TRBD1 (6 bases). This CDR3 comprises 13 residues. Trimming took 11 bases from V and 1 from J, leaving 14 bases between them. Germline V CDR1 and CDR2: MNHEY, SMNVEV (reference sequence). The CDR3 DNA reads TGTGCCGTACGAAGGGGGGGGAACACTGAAGCTTTCTTT. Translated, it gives CAVRRGGNTEAFF.

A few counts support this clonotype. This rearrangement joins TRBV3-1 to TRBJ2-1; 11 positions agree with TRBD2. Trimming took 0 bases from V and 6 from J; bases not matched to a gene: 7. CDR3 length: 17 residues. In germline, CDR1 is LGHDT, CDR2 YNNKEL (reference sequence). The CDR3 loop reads CASSQETSGDQSNEQFF. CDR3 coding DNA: TGTGCCAGCAGCCAAGAGACTAGCGGGGACCAATCCAATGAGCAGTTCTTC.

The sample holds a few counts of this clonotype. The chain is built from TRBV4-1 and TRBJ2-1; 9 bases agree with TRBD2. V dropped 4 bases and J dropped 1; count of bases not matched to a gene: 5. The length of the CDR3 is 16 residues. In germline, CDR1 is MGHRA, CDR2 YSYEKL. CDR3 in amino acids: CASSRGLASSYNEQFF. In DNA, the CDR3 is TGCGCCAGCAGCCGAGGACTAGCGAGTTCCTACAATGAGCAGTTCTTC.

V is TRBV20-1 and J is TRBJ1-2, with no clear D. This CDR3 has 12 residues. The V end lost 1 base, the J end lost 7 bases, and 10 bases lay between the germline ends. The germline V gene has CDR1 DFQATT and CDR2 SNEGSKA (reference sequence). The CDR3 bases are TGCAGTGCTAGAGGCCAGACGCCTGGCTACACCTTC. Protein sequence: CSARGQTPGYTF.

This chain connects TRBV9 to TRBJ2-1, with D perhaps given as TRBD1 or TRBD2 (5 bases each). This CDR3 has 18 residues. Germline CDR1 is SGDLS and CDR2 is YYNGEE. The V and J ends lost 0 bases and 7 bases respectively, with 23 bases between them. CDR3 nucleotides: TGTGCCAGCAGCGTAGCCTTCCCTTTGGGGGAGAGGGAGAATGAGCAGTTCTTC. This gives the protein CASSVAFPLGERENEQFF.